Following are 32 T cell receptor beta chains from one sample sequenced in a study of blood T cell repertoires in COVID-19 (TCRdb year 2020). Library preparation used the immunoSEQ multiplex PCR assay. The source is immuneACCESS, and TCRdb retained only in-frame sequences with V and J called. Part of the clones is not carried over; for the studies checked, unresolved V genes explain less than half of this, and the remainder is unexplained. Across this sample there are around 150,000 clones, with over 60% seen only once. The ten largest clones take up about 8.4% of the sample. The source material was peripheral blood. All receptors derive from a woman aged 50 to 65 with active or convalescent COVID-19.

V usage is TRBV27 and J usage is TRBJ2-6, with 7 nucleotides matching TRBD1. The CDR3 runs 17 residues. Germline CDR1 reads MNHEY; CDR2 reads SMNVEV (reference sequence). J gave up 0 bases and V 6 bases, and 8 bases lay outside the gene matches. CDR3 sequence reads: CASSTYGTVSGANVLTF. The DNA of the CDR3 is TGTGCCAGCAGCACGTACGGGACAGTCTCTGGGGCCAACGTCCTGACTTTC.

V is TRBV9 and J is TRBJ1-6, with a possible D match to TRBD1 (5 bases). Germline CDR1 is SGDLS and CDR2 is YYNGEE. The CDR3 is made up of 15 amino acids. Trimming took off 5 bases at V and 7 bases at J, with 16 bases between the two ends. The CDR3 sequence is CASRRELGGNSPLHF. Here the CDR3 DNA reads TGTGCCAGCAGAAGAGAGCTTGGGGGGAATTCACCCCTCCACTTT.

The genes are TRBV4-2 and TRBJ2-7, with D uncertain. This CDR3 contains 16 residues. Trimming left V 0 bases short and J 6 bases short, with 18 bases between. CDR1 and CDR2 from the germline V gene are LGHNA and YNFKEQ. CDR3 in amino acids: CASSQDHDSKMSEQYF. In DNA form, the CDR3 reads TGTGCCAGCAGCCAAGATCATGACTCCAAGATGAGCGAGCAGTACTTC.

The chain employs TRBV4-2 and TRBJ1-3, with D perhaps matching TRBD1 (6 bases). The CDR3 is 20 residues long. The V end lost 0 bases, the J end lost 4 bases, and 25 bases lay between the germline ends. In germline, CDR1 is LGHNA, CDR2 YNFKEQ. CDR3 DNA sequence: TGTGCCAGCAGCCAAGATCAGGGCAGGGGCGCCGTAAGGGACGGAAACACCATATATTTT. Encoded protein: CASSQDQGRGAVRDGNTIYF.

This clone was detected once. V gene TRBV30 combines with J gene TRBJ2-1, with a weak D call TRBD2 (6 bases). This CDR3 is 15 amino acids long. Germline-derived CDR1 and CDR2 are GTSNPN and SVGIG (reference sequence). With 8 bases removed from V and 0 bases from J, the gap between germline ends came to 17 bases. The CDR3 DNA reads TGTGCCCTCAGACGGGGGACGGGCTCCTACAATGAGCAGTTCTTC. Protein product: CALRRGTGSYNEQFF. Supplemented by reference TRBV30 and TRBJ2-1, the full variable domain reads SQTIHQWPATLVQPVGSPLSLECTVEGTSNPNLYWYRQAAGRGLQLLFYSVGIGQISSEVPQNLSASRPQDRQFILSSKKLLLSDSGFYLCALRRGTGSYNEQFFGPGTRLTVL.

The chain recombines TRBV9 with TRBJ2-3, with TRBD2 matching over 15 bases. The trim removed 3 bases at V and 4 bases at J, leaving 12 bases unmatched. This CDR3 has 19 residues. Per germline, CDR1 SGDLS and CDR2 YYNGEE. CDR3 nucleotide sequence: TGTGCCAGCAGCGAGGGGCGAGGGACTAGCGGGAGGAGACCAGATACGCAGTATTTT. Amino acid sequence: CASSEGRGTSGRRPDTQYF. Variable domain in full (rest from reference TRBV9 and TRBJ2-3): DSGVTQTPKHLITATGQRVTLRCSPRSGDLSVYWYQQSLDQGLQFLIQYYNGEERAKGNILERFSAQQFPDLHSELNLSSLELGDSALYFCASSEGRGTSGRRPDTQYFGPGTRLTVL.

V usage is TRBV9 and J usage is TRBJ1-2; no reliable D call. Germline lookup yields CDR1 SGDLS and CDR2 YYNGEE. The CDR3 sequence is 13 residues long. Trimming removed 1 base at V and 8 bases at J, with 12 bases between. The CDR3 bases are TGTGCCAGCAGCGTAACTGCCTCTGAGGGCTACACCTTC. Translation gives CASSVTASEGYTF.

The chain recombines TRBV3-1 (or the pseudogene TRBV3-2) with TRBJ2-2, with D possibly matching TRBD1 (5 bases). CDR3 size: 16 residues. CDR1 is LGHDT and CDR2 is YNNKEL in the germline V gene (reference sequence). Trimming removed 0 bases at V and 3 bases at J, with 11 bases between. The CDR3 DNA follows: TGTGCCAGCAGCCAAGATAAGGGGTGGGACACCGGGGAGCTGTTTTTT. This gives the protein CASSQDKGWDTGELFF.

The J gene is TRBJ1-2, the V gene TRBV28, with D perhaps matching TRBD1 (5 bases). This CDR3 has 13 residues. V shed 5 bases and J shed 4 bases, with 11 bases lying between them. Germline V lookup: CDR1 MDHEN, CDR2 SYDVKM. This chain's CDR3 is CASSGQGLYGYTF. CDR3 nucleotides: TGTGCCAGCAGTGGTCAGGGCCTCTATGGCTACACCTTC.

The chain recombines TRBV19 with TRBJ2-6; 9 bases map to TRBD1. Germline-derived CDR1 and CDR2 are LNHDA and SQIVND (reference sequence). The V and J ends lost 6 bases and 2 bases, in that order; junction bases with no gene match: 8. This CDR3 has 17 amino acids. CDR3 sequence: CASREQGAQAGANVLTF. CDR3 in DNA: TGTGCCAGTAGAGAACAGGGGGCGCAAGCTGGGGCCAACGTCCTGACTTTC.

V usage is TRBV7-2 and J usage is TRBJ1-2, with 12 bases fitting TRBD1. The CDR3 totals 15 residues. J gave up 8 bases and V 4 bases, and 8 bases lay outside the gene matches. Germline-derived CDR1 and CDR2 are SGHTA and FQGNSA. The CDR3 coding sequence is TGTGCCAGCAGCTCCACAGGGACAGGGGGCCGGGGCTACACCTTC. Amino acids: CASSSTGTGGRGYTF. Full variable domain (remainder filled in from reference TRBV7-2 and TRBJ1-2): GAGVSQSPSNKVTEKGKDVELRCDPISGHTALYWYRQSLGQGLEFLIYFQGNSAPDKSGLPSDRFSAERTGGSVSTLTIQRTQQEDSAVYLCASSSTGTGGRGYTFGSGTRLTVV.

DNA of the CDR3: TGTGCCAGCAGCTTAGGTCAGTCAAACACTGAAGCTTTCTTT. Protein sequence: CASSLGQSNTEAFF. The chain couples TRBV11-3 to TRBJ1-1, with D unresolved. Germline-derived CDR1 and CDR2 are SGHNT and YENEEA. V lost 1 base, J lost 2 bases, and 8 bases lay in between. This CDR3 has 14 residues.

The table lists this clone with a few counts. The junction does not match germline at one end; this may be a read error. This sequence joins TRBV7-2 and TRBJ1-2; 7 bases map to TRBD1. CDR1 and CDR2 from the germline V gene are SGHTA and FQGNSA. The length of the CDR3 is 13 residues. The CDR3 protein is CASSSTIGQVPPF. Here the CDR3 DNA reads TGTGCCAGCAGCTCCACTATCGGACAGGTCCCCCCCTTC.

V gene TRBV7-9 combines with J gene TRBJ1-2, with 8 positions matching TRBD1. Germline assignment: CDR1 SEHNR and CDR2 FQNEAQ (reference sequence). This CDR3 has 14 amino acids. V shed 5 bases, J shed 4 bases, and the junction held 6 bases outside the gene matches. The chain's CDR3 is CASSPTGGGYGYTF. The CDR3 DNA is TGTGCCAGCAGCCCCACAGGGGGGGGCTATGGCTACACCTTC.

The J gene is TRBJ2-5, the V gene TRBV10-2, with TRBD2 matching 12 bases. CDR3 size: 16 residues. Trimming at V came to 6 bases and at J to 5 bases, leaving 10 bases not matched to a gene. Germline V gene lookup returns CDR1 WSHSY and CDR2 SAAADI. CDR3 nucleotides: TGCGCCAGCAGCCGCCCTAGCGGGGGGGCCGGTGAGACCCAGTACTTC. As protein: CASSRPSGGAGETQYF.

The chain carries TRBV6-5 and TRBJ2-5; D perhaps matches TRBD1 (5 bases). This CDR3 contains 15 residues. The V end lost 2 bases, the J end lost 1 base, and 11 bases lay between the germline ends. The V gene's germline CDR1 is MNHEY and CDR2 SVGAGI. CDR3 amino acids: CASSYGAGFQETQYF. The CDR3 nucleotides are TGTGCCAGCAGTTACGGGGCCGGCTTCCAAGAGACCCAGTACTTC.

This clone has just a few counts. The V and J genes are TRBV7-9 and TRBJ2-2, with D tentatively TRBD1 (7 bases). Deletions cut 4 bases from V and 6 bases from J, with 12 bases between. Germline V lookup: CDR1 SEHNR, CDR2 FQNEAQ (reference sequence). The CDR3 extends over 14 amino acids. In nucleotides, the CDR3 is TGTGCCAGCAGCTCCACAGGGGAGGCCGGGGAGCTGTTTTTT. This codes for CASSSTGEAGELFF.

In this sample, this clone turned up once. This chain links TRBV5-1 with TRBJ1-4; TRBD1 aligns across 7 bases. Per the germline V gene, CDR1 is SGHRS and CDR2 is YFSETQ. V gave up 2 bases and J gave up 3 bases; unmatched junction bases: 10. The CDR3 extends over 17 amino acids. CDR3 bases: TGCGCCAGCAGCTTACGACAGGGCCGGGCGGCTAATGAAAAACTGTTTTTT. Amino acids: CASSLRQGRAANEKLFF.

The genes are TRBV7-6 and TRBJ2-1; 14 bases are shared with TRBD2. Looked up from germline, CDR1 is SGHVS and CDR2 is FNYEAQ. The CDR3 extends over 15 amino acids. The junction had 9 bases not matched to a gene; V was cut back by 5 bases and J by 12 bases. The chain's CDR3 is CASSPRLAGGPTQFF. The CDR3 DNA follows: TGTGCCAGCAGCCCTCGACTAGCGGGAGGGCCCACGCAGTTCTTC.

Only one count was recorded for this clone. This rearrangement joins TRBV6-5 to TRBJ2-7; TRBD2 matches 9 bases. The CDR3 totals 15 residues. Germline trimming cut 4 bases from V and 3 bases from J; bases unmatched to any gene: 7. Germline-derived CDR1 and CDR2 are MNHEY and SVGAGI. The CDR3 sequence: CASSFIAGASYEQYF. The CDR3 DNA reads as TGTGCCAGCAGTTTCATAGCGGGAGCAAGCTACGAGCAGTACTTC.

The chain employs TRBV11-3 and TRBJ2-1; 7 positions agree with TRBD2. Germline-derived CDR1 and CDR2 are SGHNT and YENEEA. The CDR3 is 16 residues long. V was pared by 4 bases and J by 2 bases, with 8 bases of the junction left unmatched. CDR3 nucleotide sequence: TGTGCCAGCAGCTCCTCTTTGGGGGGGGCCTACAATGAGCAGTTCTTC. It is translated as CASSSSLGGAYNEQFF.

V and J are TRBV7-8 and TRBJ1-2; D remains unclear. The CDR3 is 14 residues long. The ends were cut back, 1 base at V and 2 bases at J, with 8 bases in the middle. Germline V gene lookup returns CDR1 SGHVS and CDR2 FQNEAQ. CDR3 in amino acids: CASSLVDGNYGYTF. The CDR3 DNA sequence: TGTGCCAGCAGCTTAGTCGACGGGAACTATGGCTACACCTTC.

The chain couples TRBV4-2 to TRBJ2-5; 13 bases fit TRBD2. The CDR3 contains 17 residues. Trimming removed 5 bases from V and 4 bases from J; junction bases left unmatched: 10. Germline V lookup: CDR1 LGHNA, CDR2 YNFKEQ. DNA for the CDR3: TGTGCCAGCAGCGAACTCGGGACTAGCGGGGTGGGAGAGACCCAGTACTTC. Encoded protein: CASSELGTSGVGETQYF.

The CDR3 sequence is CASSLGTGVLNTEAFF. CDR3 DNA: TGTGCCAGCAGCCTGGGGACAGGGGTGTTGAACACTGAAGCTTTCTTT. This chain connects TRBV7-9 to TRBJ1-1; TRBD1 matches at 10 bases. The V and J ends lost 5 bases and 0 bases, in that order; junction bases with no gene match: 6. The CDR3 contains 16 residues. Germline assignment: CDR1 SEHNR and CDR2 FQNEAQ (reference sequence).

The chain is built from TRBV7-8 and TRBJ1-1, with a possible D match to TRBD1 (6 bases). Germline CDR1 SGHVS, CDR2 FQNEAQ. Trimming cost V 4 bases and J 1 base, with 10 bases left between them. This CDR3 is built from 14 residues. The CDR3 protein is CASSYQTGNTEAFF. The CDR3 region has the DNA TGTGCCAGCAGCTACCAGACAGGGAACACTGAAGCTTTCTTT.

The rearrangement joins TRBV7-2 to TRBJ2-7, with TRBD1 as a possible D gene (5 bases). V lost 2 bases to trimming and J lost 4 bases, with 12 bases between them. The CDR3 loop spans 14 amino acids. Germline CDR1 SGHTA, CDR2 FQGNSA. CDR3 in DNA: TGTGCCAGCAGCTTAAGGGGAACGGAATACGAGCAGTACTTC. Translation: CASSLRGTEYEQYF.

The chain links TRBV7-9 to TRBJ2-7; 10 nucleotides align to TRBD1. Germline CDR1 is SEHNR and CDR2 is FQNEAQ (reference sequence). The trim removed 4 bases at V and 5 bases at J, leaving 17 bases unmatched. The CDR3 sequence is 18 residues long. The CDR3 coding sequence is TGTGCCAGCAGCTCAAAGGGGGACAGGGGCCCGGGGATCCACGAGCAGTACTTC. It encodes CASSSKGDRGPGIHEQYF.

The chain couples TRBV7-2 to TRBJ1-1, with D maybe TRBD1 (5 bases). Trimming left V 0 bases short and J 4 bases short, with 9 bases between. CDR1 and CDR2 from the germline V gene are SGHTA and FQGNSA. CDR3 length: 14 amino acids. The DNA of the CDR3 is TGTGCCAGCAGCTTAGCCAGGACACCCACTGAAGCTTTCTTT. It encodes CASSLARTPTEAFF.

The CDR3 is CASSQRTYTDTQYF. DNA of the CDR3: TGCGCCAGCAGCCAACGGACTTACACAGATACGCAGTATTTT. The rearrangement joins TRBV5-1 to TRBJ2-3; D may be TRBD2 (5 bases). Per germline, CDR1 SGHRS and CDR2 YFSETQ. The CDR3 is made up of 14 amino acids. The V end was cut by 4 bases, the J end by 2 bases, with 11 bases between.

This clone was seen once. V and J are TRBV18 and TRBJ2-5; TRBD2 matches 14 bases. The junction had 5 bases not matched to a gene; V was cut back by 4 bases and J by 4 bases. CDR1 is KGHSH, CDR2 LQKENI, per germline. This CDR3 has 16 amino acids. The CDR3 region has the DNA TGTGCCAGCTCACACCCGGGACTAGCGGGAGCAGAGACCCAGTACTTC. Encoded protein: CASSHPGLAGAETQYF.

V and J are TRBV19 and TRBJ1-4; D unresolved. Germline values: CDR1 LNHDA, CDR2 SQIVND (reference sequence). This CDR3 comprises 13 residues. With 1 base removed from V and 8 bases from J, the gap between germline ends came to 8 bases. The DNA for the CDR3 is TGTGCCAGTAGTATAGGTCCAGTGGAAAAACTGTTTTTT. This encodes CASSIGPVEKLFF.

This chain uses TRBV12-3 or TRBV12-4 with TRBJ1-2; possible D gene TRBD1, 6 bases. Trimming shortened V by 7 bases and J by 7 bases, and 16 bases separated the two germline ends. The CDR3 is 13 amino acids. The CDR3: CASTTQGWGGYTF. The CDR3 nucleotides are TGTGCCAGCACCACCCAGGGGTGGGGTGGCTACACCTTC.